What follows are 14 T cell receptor beta chains derived from one specimen sequenced in a study of blood T cell repertoires in COVID-19. Generated by immunoSEQ multiplex PCR, the TCRdb table keeps only in-frame clones and is missing some. This table holds 120,000 to 150,000 clones, more than 80% found once. The material sequenced was peripheral blood. Receptors originate from a human donor in a cohort sampled during active COVID-19.

This chain links TRBV6-6 with TRBJ1-2; D perhaps matches TRBD1 (6 bases). The CDR3 has 14 amino acids. V was cut by 6 bases and J by 4 bases, with 15 bases left in between. Germline assignment: CDR1 MNHNY and CDR2 SVGAGI (reference sequence). The CDR3 is CASRGPTGSYGYTF. The CDR3, as DNA: TGTGCCAGCAGAGGGCCCACAGGGTCCTATGGCTACACCTTC.

The rearrangement links TRBV29-1 to TRBJ1-1; D might be TRBD1 (5 bases). Germline V gene lookup returns CDR1 SQVTM and CDR2 ANQGSEA. The CDR3 contains 12 residues. V shed 5 bases and J shed 1 base, with 8 bases lying between them. This chain's CDR3 is CSVTGENTEAFF. The CDR3 DNA follows: TGCAGCGTTACAGGAGAGAACACTGAAGCTTTCTTT.

Points on this clone: The same CDR3 also results from other DNA sequences found in this sample. This sequence joins TRBV30 and TRBJ1-6; D gene uncertain. The CDR3 spans 13 residues. V lost 1 base and J lost 9, with 10 bases in between. CDR1 is GTSNPN and CDR2 is SVGIG in the germline V gene (reference sequence). CDR3 sequence (DNA): TGTGCCTGGAGTGGCGGCCAAGGTTCACCCCTCCACTTT. Residues: CAWSGGQGSPLHF. Based on the CDR3 plus reference TRBV30 and TRBJ1-6, the full variable domain is SQTIHQWPATLVQPVGSPLSLECTVEGTSNPNLYWYRQAAGRGLQLLFYSVGIGQISSEVPQNLSASRPQDRQFILSSKKLLLSDSGFYLCAWSGGQGSPLHFGNGTRLTVT.

The V and J genes are TRBV9 and TRBJ2-1, with TRBD1 identical over 9 bases. CDR3 length: 13 residues. Germline V CDR1 and CDR2: SGDLS, YYNGEE. The trim removed 3 bases at V and 10 bases at J, leaving 5 bases unmatched. The CDR3 is CASSDGTGWEQFF. CDR3 bases: TGTGCCAGCAGCGATGGGACAGGGTGGGAGCAGTTCTTC.

CDR3 sequence reads: CASSSRTSGGYNEQFF. The CDR3 nucleotides read TGTGCCAGCAGCTCCCGGACTAGCGGGGGTTACAATGAGCAGTTCTTC. The V call is TRBV2, the J call TRBJ2-1; 13 bases match TRBD2. Germline lookup yields CDR1 SNHLY and CDR2 FYNNEI. CDR3 length equals 16 residues. V was pared by 6 bases and J by 4 bases, with 6 bases of the junction left unmatched.

This chain joins TRBV9 and TRBJ1-1; the D gene is possibly TRBD1 (5 bases). Deletions cut 6 bases from V and 5 bases from J, with 17 bases between. From germline, CDR1 is SGDLS and CDR2 YYNGEE. The CDR3 loop spans 14 amino acids. As DNA, the CDR3 is TGTGCCAGCACCACAGCTCCCGGGGGAACTGAAGCTTTCTTT. Its translation: CASTTAPGGTEAFF. The full variable domain, its missing parts supplied by reference TRBV9 and TRBJ1-1, is DSGVTQTPKHLITATGQRVTLRCSPRSGDLSVYWYQQSLDQGLQFLIQYYNGEERAKGNILERFSAQQFPDLHSELNLSSLELGDSALYFCASTTAPGGTEAFFGQGTRLTVV.

The V gene is TRBV27, the J gene TRBJ1-5; maybe TRBD1 (6 bases). This CDR3 comprises 13 residues. CDR1 MNHEY and CDR2 SMNVEV come from the germline V gene (reference sequence). V shed 6 bases and J shed 4 bases, with 10 bases lying between them. The CDR3 nucleotides are TGTGCCAGCAGCTCAGGGGCGAATCAGCCCCAGCATTTT. It specifies CASSSGANQPQHF.

In DNA, the CDR3 is TGCAGCGTTGCAGGGGGCGCGCGGTCTAATGAGCAGTTCTTC. This gives the protein CSVAGGARSNEQFF. This rearrangement joins TRBV29-1 to TRBJ2-1; TRBD1 agrees at 8 bases. This CDR3 region has 14 residues. Germline CDR1 is SQVTM and CDR2 is ANQGSEA. The junction had 9 bases not matched to a gene; V was cut back by 4 bases and J by 7 bases.

The chain carries TRBV28 and TRBJ2-1, with 7 bases aligning to TRBD2. The trim removed 4 bases at V and 5 bases at J, leaving 8 bases unmatched. The CDR3 is made up of 15 amino acids. CDR1 is MDHEN and CDR2 is SYDVKM in the germline V gene. The CDR3 DNA sequence: TGTGCCAGCAGTTCCGGGGGAGGGGCGCACAATGAGCAGTTCTTC. It is translated as CASSSGGGAHNEQFF.

The chain uses TRBV9 and TRBJ2-1, with TRBD2 identical over 11 bases. The V and J ends lost 0 bases and 0 bases, in that order; junction bases with no gene match: 11. The CDR3 is 20 residues long. Germline V gives CDR1 SGDLS, CDR2 YYNGEE. CDR3 region: CASSVVWALAGGLSYNEQFF. DNA of the CDR3: TGTGCCAGCAGCGTAGTGTGGGCTTTAGCGGGAGGGCTCTCCTACAATGAGCAGTTCTTC.

The chain is built from TRBV5-3 and TRBJ2-7; 10 bases map to TRBD2. TRBV5-3 is an open reading frame, and its role is uncertain. This CDR3 contains 17 residues. J was trimmed by 3 bases and V by 0 bases; bases with no gene match: 9. This chain's CDR3 is CARSLVSGGAYFYEQYF. The CDR3 nucleotides are TGTGCCAGAAGCTTGGTGAGCGGGGGGGCCTATTTCTACGAGCAGTACTTC.

This clone is a singleton in its sample. The CDR3 spells CSVSGTGGLQYV. The CDR3 DNA is TGCAGCGTTTCCGGGACAGGGGGGTTGCAGTACGTC. This chain connects TRBV29-1 to TRBJ2-7, with 11 bases that match TRBD1. V lost 5 bases and J lost 9; bases outside the gene matches: 6. The V gene's germline CDR1 is SQVTM and CDR2 ANQGSEA. CDR3 size: 12 residues.

The genes are TRBV30 and TRBJ1-2, with TRBD1 matching 7 bases. V dropped 4 bases and J dropped 4; count of bases not matched to a gene: 3. Germline CDR1 is GTSNPN and CDR2 is SVGIG (reference sequence). The CDR3 sequence is 12 residues long. The CDR3 bases are TGTGCCTGGACCCGGACAGGCTATGGCTACACCTTC. This sequence encodes CAWTRTGYGYTF.

V is TRBV5-8 and J is TRBJ2-5, with D maybe TRBD2 (5 bases). Germline V CDR1 and CDR2: SGHTS, YDEGEE. The V gene lost 3 bases and the J gene lost 2 bases, with 11 bases spanning the gap. This CDR3 spans 14 amino acids. The CDR3 nucleotides read TGTGCCAGCAGCTCTTCACGGGGACAAGAGACCCAGTACTTC. This sequence encodes CASSSSRGQETQYF.